This record looks at one TCR beta chain sequence and its context. The antigen is undetermined. CDR1 is MRHNA, CDR2 SNTAGT, per germline. The CDR3 consists of 16 residues. The V end was cut by 5 bases, the J end by 0 bases, with 16 bases between. Measured with immunoSEQ multiplex PCR; TCRdb has only the in-frame clones, and not every one. The sample records around 7,500 clones, roughly 84% being singletons. The data stem from a study of immune evolution from preneoplasia to lung adenocarcinoma. Study observations and caveats: Later-stage lesions appeared to have more T cells, more diversity, less clonality.

The specimen was FFPE minimally invasive lung adenocarcinoma tissue. The V and J genes are TRBV6-4 and TRBJ1-2; possibly TRBD1 for D (5 bases). The sequence was collected from a person aged 65 to 85 with lung adenocarcinoma. The CDR3 sequence is CASSPFGATSNYGYTF. The CDR3 nucleotides are TGTGCCAGCAGTCCCTTCGGGGCGACTTCTAACTATGGCTACACCTTC.